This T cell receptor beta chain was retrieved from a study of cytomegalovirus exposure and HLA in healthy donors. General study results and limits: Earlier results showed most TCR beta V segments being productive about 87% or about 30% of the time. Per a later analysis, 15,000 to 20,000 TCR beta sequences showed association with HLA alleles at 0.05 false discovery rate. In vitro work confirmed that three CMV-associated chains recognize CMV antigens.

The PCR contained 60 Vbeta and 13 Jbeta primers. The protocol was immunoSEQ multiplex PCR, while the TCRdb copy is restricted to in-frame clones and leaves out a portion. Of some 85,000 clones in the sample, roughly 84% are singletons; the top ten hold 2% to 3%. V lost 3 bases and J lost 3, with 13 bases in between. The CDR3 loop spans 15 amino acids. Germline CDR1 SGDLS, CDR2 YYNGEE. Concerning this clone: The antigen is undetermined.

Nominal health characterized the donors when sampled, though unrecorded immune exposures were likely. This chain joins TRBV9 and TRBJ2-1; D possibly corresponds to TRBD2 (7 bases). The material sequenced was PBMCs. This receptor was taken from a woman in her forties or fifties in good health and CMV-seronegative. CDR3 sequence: CASSAGGHSYNEQFF. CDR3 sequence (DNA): TGTGCCAGCAGCGCGGGGGGCCACAGCTACAATGAGCAGTTCTTC.